The source of this T cell receptor (beta chain) is a study of radiotherapy plus CTLA-4 blockade in lung cancer. For the study at large: Objective responses emerged in about 20% of patients, and 25% to 40% attained disease control. Overall study findings and caveats: Blood TCR clones of tumor origin expanded after radiotherapy plus ipilimumab. Reports identified early blood T cell clone dynamics, with interferon-beta, as the best response predictor.

From germline, CDR1 is SGHAT and CDR2 FQNNGV. Deletions cut 3 bases from V and 10 bases from J, with 19 bases between. The CDR3 is 16 residues long. Remarks on this clone: The antigen is unknown.

TCRdb keeps only in-frame clones here, not all; method: immunoSEQ multiplex PCR. The sample has around 91,000 clones, almost 90% seen once. The chain carries TRBV11-2 and TRBJ1-6; D remains ambiguous. This TCR was sampled from a human donor with non-small cell lung cancer that progressed on radiotherapy plus ipilimumab. Sample: peripheral blood, taken from a patient treated with radiotherapy plus ipilimumab. Here the CDR3 DNA reads TGTGCCAGCAGCTTGACCTGGAGCAACAGCCGCTCACCCCTCCACTTT. This encodes CASSLTWSNSRSPLHF.